A selection of T cell receptor beta chains follows, all from one sample in a study of HIV-infected patients and healthy controls. MiXCR was run by TCRdb on the 5' RACE reads, yielding one entry per CDR3 protein. The data contain nearly 25,000 distinct CDR3 sequences, 8.5% of them singletons. Sequenced input: blood. These receptors originate from an adult in good health. Each CDR3 is given with its conserved first and last residue. Each record gives: clone size, CDR3 length, J gene, V gene, CDR3 protein. Size tells how often a clone was seen (once, few, many) or the class of an expanded clone, and some rows leave it out.

>many|12|TRBJ1-2|TRBV12-3/TRBV12-4
CASSGDRWGYTF
>many|13|TRBJ1-2|TRBV2
CASSGHSNYGYTF
>many|14|TRBJ1-1|TRBV12-3/TRBV12-4
CASSFAGTNTEAFF
>.|13|TRBJ1-2|TRBV5-4
CASSLDRGPGYTF
>few|11|TRBJ2-3|TRBV2
CASRSPDTQYF
>many|12|TRBJ1-1|TRBV20-1
CSARRVNTEAFF
>many|14|TRBJ1-4|TRBV25-1
CASSALGGNEKLFF
>many|14|TRBJ1-4|TRBV12-3/TRBV12-4
CASRPTTTNEKLFF
>many|11|TRBJ1-1|TRBV20-1
CSAREILGAFF
>many|14|TRBJ2-7|TRBV7-9
CASSLADVTYEQYF